These T cell receptor beta chains were read from a single sample in a study of cytomegalovirus exposure and HLA in healthy donors. Sequencing was performed with immunoSEQ multiplex PCR; in TCRdb, only in-frame clones are kept and a portion is missing. The sample contains approximately 170,000 clones, 68% of which appear only once. Sequencing was performed on PBMCs. Source of these receptors: a middle-aged man in good health and CMV-seronegative. Both conserved end residues are part of each CDR3. D genes are given only for firm matches. Clone size is shown for a subset of rows, as once, few, many or a class of expanded clone.

>TRBJ1-4|TRBV27|.|TRBD1|16
TGTGCCAGCAGTTTACACGGGGACAGTGGGAATGAAAAACTGTTTTTT
CASSLHGDSGNEKLFF
>TRBJ2-3|TRBV4-3|.|TRBD2|16
TGCGCCAGCAGCCGCGGGACTAGCGGGGGCACAGATACGCAGTATTTT
CASSRGTSGGTDTQYF
>TRBJ1-1|TRBV14|.|.|13
TGTGCCAGCAGCCCTGGACAGTACACTGAAGCTTTCTTT
CASSPGQYTEAFF
>TRBJ1-3|TRBV9|.|.|17
TGTGCCAGCAGCCCCGCACGGGAGGGAAAAGTTGGAAACACCATATATTTT
CASSPAREGKVGNTIYF
>TRBJ2-7|TRBV7-9|.|TRBD1|15
TGTGCCAGCAGCTCCCGGGACAGGGGAGTTTACGAGCAGTACTTC
CASSSRDRGVYEQYF
>TRBJ1-6|TRBV28|.|.|14
TGTGCCAGCAGACTGGACATCGCAGGCTCACCCCTCCACTTT
CASRLDIAGSPLHF
>TRBJ2-5|TRBV5-1|few|TRBD2|14
TGCGCCAGCAGCGGGGGGGACTCTCAAGAGACCCAGTACTTC
CASSGGDSQETQYF
>TRBJ1-1|TRBV5-6|.|.|13
TGTGCCAGCAGCTCAGGGGTAGGGGTTGAAGCTTTCTTT
CASSSGVGVEAFF
>TRBJ2-3|TRBV5-4|.|.|14
TGTGCCAGCAGCTTCCGGTCAGGGGCAGATACGCAGTATTTT
CASSFRSGADTQYF
>TRBJ1-2|TRBV5-6|once|.|13
TGTGCCAGCAGCCGCGGTAGGCTTCCTAGCTACACCTTC
CASSRGRLPSYTF
>TRBJ2-7|TRBV9|.|.|15
TGTGCCAGCAGCGTAGCTTCAGTCGCTTTCCACGAGCAGTACTTC
CASSVASVAFHEQYF
>TRBJ1-2|TRBV18|.|TRBD1|14
TGTGCCAGCTCACCCCCTGGACAGGGCCATGGCTACACCTTC
CASSPPGQGHGYTF
>TRBJ2-2|TRBV4-3|.|.|18
TGCGCCAGCAGCCAAGATATACCCAGTTTCAGGAACACCGGGGAGCTGTTTTTT
CASSQDIPSFRNTGELFF
>TRBJ1-5|TRBV5-1|few|TRBD1|14
TGCGCCAGCAGCTCCGGGACAGGGACTCAGCCCCAGCATTTT
CASSSGTGTQPQHF
>TRBJ2-3|TRBV5-1|.|.|15
TGCGCCAGCAGCTTGGTTTCCGTTAGCACAGATACGCAGTATTTT
CASSLVSVSTDTQYF
>TRBJ1-5|TRBV5-1|.|.|15
TGCGCCAGCAGCATTCAGGGTGGTAGCAATCAGCCCCAGCATTTT
CASSIQGGSNQPQHF
>TRBJ2-3|TRBV2|once|.|14
TGTGCCAGCAAATTGGCTCCCCCGGGGGATACGCAGTATTTT
CASKLAPPGDTQYF
>TRBJ1-4|TRBV6-5|once|TRBD1|15
TGTGCCAGCAGTGGAACCGGGACAGGCCATGAAAAACTGTTTTTT
CASSGTGTGHEKLFF
>TRBJ2-1|TRBV5-8|.|TRBD1|15
TGTGCCAGCAGCTTAGGGGACAGGTCTTACAATGAGCAGTTCTTC
CASSLGDRSYNEQFF
>TRBJ1-2|TRBV18|.|TRBD1|14
TGTGCCAGCTCGCAAGGACAGGGTGCCTATGGCTACACCTTC
CASSQGQGAYGYTF
>TRBJ2-2|TRBV5-5|.|.|14
TGTGCCAGCAGCTCCGGACTCAGCACCGGGGAGCTGTTTTTT
CASSSGLSTGELFF
>TRBJ1-5|TRBV19|once|TRBD1|14
TGTGCCAGTAGGAGTCACAGGGGCGATCAGCCCCAGCATTTT
CASRSHRGDQPQHF
>TRBJ2-7|TRBV29-1|.|.|15
TGCAGCGTTGTGGAGGGCAGGGGGAAGAGGTACGAGCAGTACTTC
CSVVEGRGKRYEQYF
>TRBJ2-1|TRBV15|few|TRBD2|15
TGTGCCACCAGCCCCCGTTCAGGACTAGCCAATGAGCAGTTCTTC
CATSPRSGLANEQFF
>TRBJ1-6|TRBV5-4|.|TRBD1|15
TGTGCCAGCGGACGACAGGGGGTCGATAATTCACCCCTCCACTTT
CASGRQGVDNSPLHF
>TRBJ1-5|TRBV2|.|.|14
TGTGCCAGCAGTGATCACAGTCTCGGTCAGCCCCAGCATTTT
CASSDHSLGQPQHF
>TRBJ2-1|TRBV4-1|once|.|16
TGCGCCAGCAGCCAAGCCGGCCAGGGGTCCTACAATGAGCAGTTCTTC
CASSQAGQGSYNEQFF
>TRBJ1-2|TRBV14|.|TRBD1|13
TGTGCCAGCAGCCAAGACTTGGGACAGGCGTTGGCCTTC
CASSQDLGQALAF
>TRBJ1-1|TRBV15|.|TRBD1|15
TGTGCCACCAGCGATAACAGGGGGCGATATACTGAAGCTTTCTTT
CATSDNRGRYTEAFF
>TRBJ2-7|TRBV9|.|TRBD2|15
TGTGCCAGCACCCGGGGACGGGAGGTGAACTACGAGCAGTACTTC
CASTRGREVNYEQYF
>TRBJ1-6|TRBV7-9|.|TRBD1|15
TGTGCCAGCAGCGGACAGGGGATTGGTAATTCACCCCTCCACTTT
CASSGQGIGNSPLHF
>TRBJ2-7|TRBV28|.|TRBD1|14
TGTGCCAGCAGTTTGAGGGACAGTCCCTACGAGCAGTACTTC
CASSLRDSPYEQYF
>TRBJ1-2|TRBV4-1|.|TRBD1|16
TGCGCCAGCAGGCCTCTTAACAGGGGTCTTAACTATGGCTACACCTTC
CASRPLNRGLNYGYTF
>TRBJ2-2|TRBV18|.|TRBD1|19
TGTGCCAGCTCACCTCGGACAGGGGGCTTCGGGACGAACACCGGGGAGCTGTTTTTT
CASSPRTGGFGTNTGELFF
>TRBJ2-7|TRBV10-1|.|.|13
TGCGCCAGCAGCCGTGACAGCCAGGGGGAGCAGTACTTC
CASSRDSQGEQYF
>TRBJ1-6|TRBV9|.|.|16
TGTGCCAGCAGCCCCGAGGGGGGGATATATAATTCACCCCTCCACTTT
CASSPEGGIYNSPLHF
>TRBJ2-5|TRBV7-2|.|TRBD2|15
TGTGCCAGCAGCATGACTAGCGGGGGAGGTGAGACCCAGTACTTC
CASSMTSGGGETQYF
>TRBJ2-7|TRBV5-1|.|.|13
TGCGCCAGCAGCTTGGGACAGTCAGCCGAGCAGTACTTC
CASSLGQSAEQYF
>TRBJ1-1|TRBV2|few|.|13
TGTGCCAGCAGCGACGACAGAGTCACTGAAGCTTTCTTT
CASSDDRVTEAFF
>TRBJ1-1|TRBV6-1|.|TRBD1|14
TGTGCCAGCAGTGAACCACCGACAGGGAGCGAAGCTTTCTTT
CASSEPPTGSEAFF
>TRBJ2-7|TRBV29-1|.|TRBD2|13
TGCAGCGTGGCCGGGACTAGGAGCATGAAGCAGTACTTC
CSVAGTRSMKQYF
>TRBJ2-3|TRBV7-9|.|TRBD2|18
TGTGCCAGCAGCTTTCTCGGCGGGCTAGCGGGGAGCACAGATACGCAGTATTTT
CASSFLGGLAGSTDTQYF
>TRBJ2-7|TRBV5-1|.|.|14
TGCGCCAGCGCCAAGGACGAGGGATCCTACGAGCAGTACTTC
CASAKDEGSYEQYF
>TRBJ1-5|TRBV28|.|TRBD1|16
TGTGCCAGCAGGCGACAGGGGATCGGGAGCAATCAGCCCCAGCATTTT
CASRRQGIGSNQPQHF
>TRBJ1-1|TRBV2|.|.|12
TGTGCCAGCAGTATTGACAGCACTGAAGCTTTCTTT
CASSIDSTEAFF
>TRBJ1-1|TRBV18|.|.|14
TGTGCCAGCTCACCAGGAGCGACGGTGTATGAAGCTTTCTTT
CASSPGATVYEAFF
>TRBJ1-3|TRBV7-2|.|TRBD1|16
TGTGCCAGCAGCTCAAGACAGGGGGCCGCAGGAAACACCATATATTTT
CASSSRQGAAGNTIYF
>TRBJ2-2|TRBV7-6|.|.|13
TGTGCCGGGGGCAGCCGAGTCACCGGGGAGCTGTTTTTT
CAGGSRVTGELFF
>TRBJ2-1|TRBV7-9|.|TRBD1|15
TGTGCCAGCAGCCTGGCCGGGACAGGGGGGAGTGAGCAGTTCTTC
CASSLAGTGGSEQFF
>TRBJ1-1|TRBV7-9|few|.|13
TGTGCCAGCAGCCGAAGGGGGATCGCTGAAGCTTTCTTT
CASSRRGIAEAFF
>TRBJ2-5|TRBV2|.|.|14
TGTGCCAGCAGTCGCGGAGTGGGCGGGGAGACCCAGTACTTC
CASSRGVGGETQYF
>TRBJ2-4|TRBV11-2|.|TRBD1|14
TGTGCCAGCAGCTTAGGACAGGGTACAAACATTCAGTACTTC
CASSLGQGTNIQYF
>TRBJ1-5|TRBV28|.|.|14
TGTGCCAGCAGTTTATTGCAGGGCAATCAGCCCCAGCATTTT
CASSLLQGNQPQHF
>TRBJ2-3|TRBV13|.|.|12
TGTGCCAGCAGCGAGAGCACAGATACGCAGTATTTT
CASSESTDTQYF
>TRBJ1-5|TRBV19|.|TRBD1|19
TGTGCCAGTAGTATTGCGCCAATACAGGGGTATTTTAGCAATCAGCCCCAGCATTTT
CASSIAPIQGYFSNQPQHF
>TRBJ1-3|TRBV4-1|.|.|15
TGCGCCAGCAGCCAAGACCCGAGCTCTGGAAACACCATATATTTT
CASSQDPSSGNTIYF
>TRBJ2-7|TRBV9|.|TRBD2|16
TGTGCCAGCAGCGTAGGTACTAGCGGGGTTCCCTACGAGCAGTACTTC
CASSVGTSGVPYEQYF
>TRBJ2-7|TRBV5-1|few|.|17
TGCGCCAGCTCTAAGGAGGGGGGGATTGGCCCAAGCTACGAGCAGTACTTC
CASSKEGGIGPSYEQYF